This TCR beta chain was obtained from a study of T-cell memory formation after mild COVID-19. TCRdb reanalysed the 5' RACE reads using MiXCR and keeps one entry per CDR3 protein. The sample has about 200,000 distinct CDR3 sequences; just over 9.5% are singletons. In this sample, this clonotype turned up a few times. CDR3 size: 16 residues. CDR1 and CDR2 from the germline V gene are SGHVS and FQNEAQ. V shed 3 bases and J shed 4 bases, with 15 bases lying between them. The clonotype originates from a man younger than 35 who had mild COVID-19 (a few samples of this study predate the infection). Cell type and time point are not known. The specimen was PBMCs or a T cell subset sorted from them (not recorded which). V gene TRBV7-8 combines with J gene TRBJ2-2; the D is unclear. CDR3 nucleotides: TGTGCCAGCAGCTTTTTCACTGGGATCCTCACCGGGGAGCTGTTTTTT. This codes for CASSFFTGILTGELFF.